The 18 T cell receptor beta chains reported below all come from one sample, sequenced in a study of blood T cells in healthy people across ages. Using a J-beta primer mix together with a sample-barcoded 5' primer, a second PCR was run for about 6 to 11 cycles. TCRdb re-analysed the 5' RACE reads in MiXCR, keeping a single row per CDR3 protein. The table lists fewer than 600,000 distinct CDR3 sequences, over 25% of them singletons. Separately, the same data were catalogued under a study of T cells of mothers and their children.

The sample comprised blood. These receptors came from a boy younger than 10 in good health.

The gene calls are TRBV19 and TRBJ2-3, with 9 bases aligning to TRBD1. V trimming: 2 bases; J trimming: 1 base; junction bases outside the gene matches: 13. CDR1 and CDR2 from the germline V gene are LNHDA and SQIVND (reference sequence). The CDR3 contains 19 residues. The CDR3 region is CASSIMGTGWSPGTDTQYF. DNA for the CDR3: TGTGCCAGTAGTATAATGGGGACAGGGTGGTCTCCCGGCACAGATACGCAGTATTTT.

The CDR3 coding sequence is TGTGCCAGCAGGATTGAGAATCAGCCCCAGCATTTT. This encodes CASRIENQPQHF. This chain uses TRBV6-6 with TRBJ1-5; D ambiguous. The germline V gene encodes CDR1 MNHNY and CDR2 SVGAGI (reference sequence). This CDR3 comprises 12 residues. V lost 6 bases, J lost 4 bases, and 7 bases lay in between.

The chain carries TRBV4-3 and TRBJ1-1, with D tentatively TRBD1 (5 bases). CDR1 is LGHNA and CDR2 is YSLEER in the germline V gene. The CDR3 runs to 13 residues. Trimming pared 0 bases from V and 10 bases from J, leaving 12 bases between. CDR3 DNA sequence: TGCGCCAGCAGCCAAGATGGGGCAAACGGAGCTTTCTTT. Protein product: CASSQDGANGAFF.

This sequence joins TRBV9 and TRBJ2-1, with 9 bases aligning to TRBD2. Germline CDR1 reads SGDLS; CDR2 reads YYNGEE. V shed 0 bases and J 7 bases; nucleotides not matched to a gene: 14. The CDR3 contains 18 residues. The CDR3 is CASSVGGAAGGSWNEQFF. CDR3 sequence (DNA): TGTGCCAGCAGCGTAGGAGGAGCAGCGGGAGGATCGTGGAATGAGCAGTTCTTC.

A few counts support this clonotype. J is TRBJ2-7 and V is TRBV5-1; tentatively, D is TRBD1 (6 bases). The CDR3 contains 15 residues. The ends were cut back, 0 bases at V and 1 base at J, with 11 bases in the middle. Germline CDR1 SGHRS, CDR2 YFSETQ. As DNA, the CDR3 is TGCGCCAGCAGCTTGGGACAGGCAAATTCCTACGAGCAGTACTTC. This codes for CASSLGQANSYEQYF.

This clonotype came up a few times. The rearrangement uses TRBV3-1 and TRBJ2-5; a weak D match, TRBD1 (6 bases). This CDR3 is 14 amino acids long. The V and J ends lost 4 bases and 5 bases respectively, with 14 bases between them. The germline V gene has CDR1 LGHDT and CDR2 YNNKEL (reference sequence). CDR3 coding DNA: TGTGCCAGCAGCCCCCTGACAGGCCATGAGACCCAGTACTTC. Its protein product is CASSPLTGHETQYF.

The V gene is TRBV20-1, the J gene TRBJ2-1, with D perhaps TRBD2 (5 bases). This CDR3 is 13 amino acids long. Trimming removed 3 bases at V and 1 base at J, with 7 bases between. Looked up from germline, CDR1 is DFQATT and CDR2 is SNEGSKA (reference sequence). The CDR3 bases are TGCAGTGCTAGGAGCGGATCCTACAATGAGCAGTTCTTC. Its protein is CSARSGSYNEQFF.

In nucleotides, the CDR3 is TGTGCCAGCAGCTTTACCGGATACGGGACAACTTACTACGAGCAGTACTTC. Its protein product is CASSFTGYGTTYYEQYF. The chain carries TRBV7-2 and TRBJ2-7, with a weak D call TRBD1 (6 bases). This CDR3 has 17 amino acids. V lost 3 bases and J 3 bases, leaving 21 bases between the germline ends. Germline V gene lookup returns CDR1 SGHTA and CDR2 FQGNSA.

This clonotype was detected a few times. CDR3 nucleotide sequence: TGCGCCAGCAGCTCCCGACAGAGAGATACGCAGTATTTT. It translates to CASSSRQRDTQYF. V usage is TRBV4-3 and J usage is TRBJ2-3; tentative D call: TRBD1 (5 bases). This CDR3 comprises 13 residues. V lost 5 bases, J lost 5 bases, and 11 bases lay in between. Germline V gene sequence: CDR1 LGHNA, CDR2 YSLEER.

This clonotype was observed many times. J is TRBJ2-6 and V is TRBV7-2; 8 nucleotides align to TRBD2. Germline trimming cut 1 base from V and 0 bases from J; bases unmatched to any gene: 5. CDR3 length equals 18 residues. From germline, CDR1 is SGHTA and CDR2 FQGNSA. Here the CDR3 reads CASSLVSGGYSGANVLTF. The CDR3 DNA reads TGTGCCAGCAGCTTAGTGAGCGGGGGCTACTCTGGGGCCAACGTCCTGACTTTC.

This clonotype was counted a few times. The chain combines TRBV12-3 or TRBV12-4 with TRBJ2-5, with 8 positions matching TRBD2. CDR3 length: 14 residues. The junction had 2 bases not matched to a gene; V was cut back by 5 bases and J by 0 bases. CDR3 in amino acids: CASSQAGDQETQYF. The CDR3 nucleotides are TGTGCCAGCAGTCAAGCGGGGGACCAAGAGACCCAGTACTTC.

DNA of the CDR3: TGCAGTGCTTCGGGGCATAAATGGGACGAGCAGTACTTC. Encoded protein: CSASGHKWDEQYF. The J gene is TRBJ2-7, the V gene TRBV20-1, with D perhaps assigned TRBD1 or TRBD2 (5 bases each). The CDR3 is made up of 13 amino acids. Trimming shortened V by 5 bases and J by 5 bases, and 16 bases separated the two germline ends. CDR1 is DFQATT and CDR2 is SNEGSKA in the germline V gene (reference sequence).

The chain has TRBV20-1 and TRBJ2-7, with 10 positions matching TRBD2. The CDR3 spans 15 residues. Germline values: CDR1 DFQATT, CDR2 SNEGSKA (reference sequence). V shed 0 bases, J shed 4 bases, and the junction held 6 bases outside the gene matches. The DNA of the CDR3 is TGCAGTGCTAGAGATCCTAGCGGGGGCAGTTACGAGCAGTACTTC. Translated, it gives CSARDPSGGSYEQYF.

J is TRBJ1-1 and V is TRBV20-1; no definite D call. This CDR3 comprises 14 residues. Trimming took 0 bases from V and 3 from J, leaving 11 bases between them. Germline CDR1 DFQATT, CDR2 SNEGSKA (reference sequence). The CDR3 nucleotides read TGCAGTGCTAGAGATAGGACGGCTGACACTGAAGCTTTCTTT. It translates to CSARDRTADTEAFF.

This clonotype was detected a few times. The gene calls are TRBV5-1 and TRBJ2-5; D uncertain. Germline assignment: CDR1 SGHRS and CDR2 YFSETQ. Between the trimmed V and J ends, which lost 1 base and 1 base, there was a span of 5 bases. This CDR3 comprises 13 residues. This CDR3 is CASSLRSQETQYF. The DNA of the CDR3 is TGCGCCAGCAGCTTGCGGTCCCAAGAGACCCAGTACTTC.

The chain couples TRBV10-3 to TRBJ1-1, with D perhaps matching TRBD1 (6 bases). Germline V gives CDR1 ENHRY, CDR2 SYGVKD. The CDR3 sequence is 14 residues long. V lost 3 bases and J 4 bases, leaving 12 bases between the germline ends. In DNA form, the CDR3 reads TGTGCCATCAGTGATTCAGGGGCGCGCACTGAAGCTTTCTTT. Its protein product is CAISDSGARTEAFF.

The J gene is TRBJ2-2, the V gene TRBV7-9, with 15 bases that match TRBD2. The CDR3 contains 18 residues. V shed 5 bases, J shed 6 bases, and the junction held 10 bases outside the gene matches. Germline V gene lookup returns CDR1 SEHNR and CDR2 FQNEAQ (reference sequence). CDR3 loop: CASSKPLRTSGRAGELFF. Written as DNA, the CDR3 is TGTGCCAGCAGCAAACCCTTAAGGACTAGCGGGAGGGCCGGGGAGCTGTTTTTT. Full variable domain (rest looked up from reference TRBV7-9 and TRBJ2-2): DTGVSQNPRHKITKRGQNVTFRCDPISEHNRLYWYRQTLGQGPEFLTYFQNEAQLEKSRLLSDRFSAERPKGSFSTLEIQRTEQGDSAMYLCASSKPLRTSGRAGELFFGEGSRLTVL.

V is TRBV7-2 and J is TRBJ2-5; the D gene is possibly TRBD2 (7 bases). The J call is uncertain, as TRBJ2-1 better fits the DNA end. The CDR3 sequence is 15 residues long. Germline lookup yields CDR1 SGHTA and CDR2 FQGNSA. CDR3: CASSRRGGKVDEQFF. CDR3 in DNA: TGTGCCAGCAGCCGAAGGGGGGGGAAAGTCGATGAGCAGTTCTTC.